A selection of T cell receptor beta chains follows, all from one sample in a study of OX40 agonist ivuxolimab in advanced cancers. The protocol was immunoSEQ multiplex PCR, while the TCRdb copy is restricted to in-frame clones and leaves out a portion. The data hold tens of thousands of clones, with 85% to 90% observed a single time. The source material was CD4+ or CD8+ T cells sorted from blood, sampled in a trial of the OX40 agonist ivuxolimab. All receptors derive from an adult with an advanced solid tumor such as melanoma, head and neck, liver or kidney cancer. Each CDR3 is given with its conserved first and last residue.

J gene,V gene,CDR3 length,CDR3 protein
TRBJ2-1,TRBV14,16,CASSPLGSGSYNEQFF
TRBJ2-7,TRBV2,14,CASSPRQATYEQYF
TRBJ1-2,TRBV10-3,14,CAISESSQSYGYTF
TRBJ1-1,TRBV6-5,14,CASSFDPGPGGAFF
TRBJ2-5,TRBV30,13,CAWSVQNQETQYF
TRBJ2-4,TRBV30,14,CAWSPAAAKNIQYF
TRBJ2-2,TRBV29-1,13,CSVRLRSDGELFF
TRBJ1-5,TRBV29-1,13,CSVGETGTQPQHF
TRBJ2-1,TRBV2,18,CASSDLGLAAVSYNEQFF
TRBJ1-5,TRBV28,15,CASSLGVAGNQPQHF
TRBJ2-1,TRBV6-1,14,CASSEAPGDDEQFF
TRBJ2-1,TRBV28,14,CASSSRDGYNEQFF
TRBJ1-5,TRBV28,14,CASSRQGAGQPQHF
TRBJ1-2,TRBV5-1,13,CASSTGPSLGYTF
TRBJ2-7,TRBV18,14,CASSGKESSYEQYF
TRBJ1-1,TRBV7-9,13,CGGDRLENTEAFF
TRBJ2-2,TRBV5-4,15,CASTPGQGSTGELFF
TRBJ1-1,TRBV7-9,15,CASSAGTGFDTEAFF
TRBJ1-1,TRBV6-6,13,CASRQGGNTEAFF
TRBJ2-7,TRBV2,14,CASRPGQGSYEQYF
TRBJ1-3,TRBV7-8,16,CASSSRLKSSGNTIYF
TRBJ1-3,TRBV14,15,CASSPSPGTGDTIYF
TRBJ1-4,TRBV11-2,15,CASRPTGTTNEKLFF
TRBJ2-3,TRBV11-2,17,CASSLGLGTGVTDTQYF
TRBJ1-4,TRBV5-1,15,CASSLTGGRNEKLFF
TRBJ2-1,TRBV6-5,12,CASSYTGDEQFF
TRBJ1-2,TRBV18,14,CASSLPGRIYGYTF
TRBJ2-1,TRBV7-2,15,CASSTSGSRYNEQFF
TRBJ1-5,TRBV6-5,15,CASSYDGRLNQPQHF
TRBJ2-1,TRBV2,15,CASRPRTGVNNEQFF
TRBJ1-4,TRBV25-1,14,CASAQGDGNEKLFF
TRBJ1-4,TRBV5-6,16,CASSLGDPGQMGKLFF
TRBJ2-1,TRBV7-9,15,CASSPADRVHNEQFF